The T cell receptor (beta chain) under discussion was sequenced for a study of blood T cell repertoires in COVID-19. Looking at the study overall: Whether acute or convalescent, the COVID-19 samples came from the United States, Italy and Spain. Sample material is recorded as cDNA or gDNA derived from T cells, B-cell-depleted T cells, or PBMCs.

Allocation to cohorts depended on clinical history reported by the participants. CDR3 length: 15 residues. Germline assignment: CDR1 MNHNS and CDR2 SASEGT. V lost 1 base, J lost 5 bases, and 4 bases stayed unmatched. Libraries were prepared by immunoSEQ multiplex PCR; TCRdb keeps only in-frame clonotypes and omits some of them. The table records approximately 200,000 clones, 80% to 90% of them present only once. The origin of this receptor is a woman under 30 in a cohort exposed to, infected with or recovered from COVID-19 (not recorded which). The chain carries TRBV6-1 and TRBJ2-1; 8 bases agree with TRBD2. Sequencing used PBMCs or T cells enriched from blood (not recorded which). The CDR3 DNA sequence: TGTGCCAGCAGTGAAGGGGGACTAGTCGACAATGAGCAGTTCTTC. Protein: CASSEGGLVDNEQFF.